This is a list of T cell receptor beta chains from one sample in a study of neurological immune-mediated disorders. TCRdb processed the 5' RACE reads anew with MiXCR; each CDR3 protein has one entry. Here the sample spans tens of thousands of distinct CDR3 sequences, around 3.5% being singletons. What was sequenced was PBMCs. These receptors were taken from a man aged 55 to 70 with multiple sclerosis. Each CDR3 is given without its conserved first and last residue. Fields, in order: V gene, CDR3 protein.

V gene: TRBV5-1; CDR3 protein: ASSSTGTSTDTQY
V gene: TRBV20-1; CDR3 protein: SARLMREGTNEQF
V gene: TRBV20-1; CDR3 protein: SARVPGGDNEQF
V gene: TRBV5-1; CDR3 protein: ASSPTGFLYGYT
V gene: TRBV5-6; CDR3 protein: ASSRSPGGNTGELF
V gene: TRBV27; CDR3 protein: ASSSQGGEQF
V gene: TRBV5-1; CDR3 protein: ASSLGQTSTDTQY
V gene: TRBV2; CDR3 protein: ASSERAYGYT
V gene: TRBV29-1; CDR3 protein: SVGGAAQPQH
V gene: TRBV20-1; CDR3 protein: SARDLGLRNSPLH
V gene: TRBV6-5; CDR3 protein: ASSQRVRSTLN
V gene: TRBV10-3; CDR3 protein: AIKMATDLNSDTQY
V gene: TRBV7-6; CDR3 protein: ASSLTGSKDQPQH
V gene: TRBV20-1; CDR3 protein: SADGTSGPFTDTQY
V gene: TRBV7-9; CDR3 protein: ASSLGFGGSTLN
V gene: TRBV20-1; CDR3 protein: SARLRQEMNYGYT
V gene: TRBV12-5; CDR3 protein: ASGLSEGYNEQF
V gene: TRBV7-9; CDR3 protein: ASSPRVNYGYT
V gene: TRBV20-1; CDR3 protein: SAHGVVQPQH
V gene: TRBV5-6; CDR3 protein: ASSLKWDRLYGEQF